These T cell receptor beta chains were read from a single sample in a study of cytomegalovirus exposure and HLA in healthy donors. Using immunoSEQ multiplex PCR, the repertoire was profiled, and TCRdb retains in-frame clones only, with some absent. The table shows 100,000 or so clones, with about two thirds occurring only once. Sample: PBMCs. The receptors derive from a woman in her twenties or thirties in good health and CMV-seropositive. The CDR3 runs from the conserved cysteine through the conserved F or W. The D gene is left open where the match is weak. A row's size may be missing; if present it is once, few, many or a size class.

CDR3nt	CDR3aa	v_gene	j_gene	d_gene	abundance
TGTGCCAGCAGCTTAGACGGCGGCTTAAGGCCCCAGCATTTT	CASSLDGGLRPQHF	TRBV7-2	TRBJ1-5	.	.
TGTGCCAGCAGCTCCCTGGCCGGGACAGGCTTCTACGAGCAGTACTTC	CASSSLAGTGFYEQYF	TRBV5-6	TRBJ2-7	TRBD1	.
TGTGCCATATTAGCGGAAACAGATACGCAGTATTTT	CAILAETDTQYF	TRBV10-3	TRBJ2-3	.	.
TGTGCCAGCAGCTTCTCTAGCGGGGACCAGCAGACGCAGTATTTT	CASSFSSGDQQTQYF	TRBV5-4	TRBJ2-3	TRBD2	.
TGTGCCTGGAGTGTAGTTCAGGGCTTGAACACTGAAGCTTTCTTT	CAWSVVQGLNTEAFF	TRBV30	TRBJ1-1	.	.
TGTGCCAGCAGCCGAGGTTCCTCTGGGGCCAACGTCCTGACTTTC	CASSRGSSGANVLTF	TRBV28	TRBJ2-6	.	.
TGTGCCAGCAGCGTAGGGGGCCGGATAGGGGCAGATACGCAGTATTTT	CASSVGGRIGADTQYF	TRBV9	TRBJ2-3	.	.
TGTGCCAGCAGCTTAGGCGCGGGGGTCACAGATACGCAGTATTTT	CASSLGAGVTDTQYF	TRBV13	TRBJ2-3	TRBD2	few
TGCGCCAGCAGTAGCGGCCTGGGAGAAAAACTGTTTTTT	CASSSGLGEKLFF	TRBV10-2	TRBJ1-4	.	few
TGTGCCAGTAGTATGGGGACAGGGGTGGCTTCACCCCTCCACTTT	CASSMGTGVASPLHF	TRBV19	TRBJ1-6	TRBD1	.
TGTGCCAGCAGTTACTATCGGACAGGGTTCCACGAGCAGTACTTC	CASSYYRTGFHEQYF	TRBV6-6	TRBJ2-7	TRBD1	once
TGTGCCAGCAGTTTATCCGGGGTGGGTGGTTCCTATAATTCACCCCTCCACTTT	CASSLSGVGGSYNSPLHF	TRBV27	TRBJ1-6	.	few
TGTGCCAGCAGCTTCGGGAGGAGGGAGCAGTACTTC	CASSFGRREQYF	TRBV14	TRBJ2-7	TRBD2	.
TGCGCCAGCAGCTCTGGTGCGGGGGGCAGAACAGATACGCAGTATTTT	CASSSGAGGRTDTQYF	TRBV5-1	TRBJ2-3	TRBD2	.
TGTGCCAGCAGACTCCGGGTCACGGGGGGCTACACCTTC	CASRLRVTGGYTF	TRBV28	TRBJ1-2	.	.
TGTGCCAGCAGTGAGGGCAGGGGGACCTACCATGAGCAGTTCTTC	CASSEGRGTYHEQFF	TRBV2	TRBJ2-1	TRBD1	.
TGTGCCAGCAGCTTACGGGACAGATCCTTCCTAGCCAAAAACATTCAGTACTTC	CASSLRDRSFLAKNIQYF	TRBV7-2	TRBJ2-4	TRBD1	few
TGTGCCAGCAGCTCAGGTGTCAGGGGCCGGAGTGAGCAGTACTTC	CASSSGVRGRSEQYF	TRBV11-2	TRBJ2-7	.	.
TGTGCCAGCAGTCCTTCACCGGGACTAGAGCAGTTCTTC	CASSPSPGLEQFF	TRBV2	TRBJ2-1	TRBD2	.
TGTGCCAGCAGCTTCACATCACCGGGACAGGGCTCCTACAATGAGCAGTTCTTC	CASSFTSPGQGSYNEQFF	TRBV27	TRBJ2-1	TRBD1	.
TGTGCCAGCAGTCCACCCGGTGCAGGGTTCGCATTAAATGAGCAGTTCTTC	CASSPPGAGFALNEQFF	TRBV25-1	TRBJ2-1	.	few
TGTGCCAGCAGTTCTGGGAGGGGGCGACAGGGGGCCTTTATCGGCTATGGCTACACCTTC	CASSSGRGRQGAFIGYGYTF	TRBV5-5	TRBJ1-2	TRBD1	.
TGCGCCAGCAGCCAAGAGTGGGGGCTGAGCTATGGCTACCCCTTC	CASSQEWGLSYGYPF	TRBV4-1	TRBJ1-2	.	.